Listed below are T cell receptor beta chains from one sample, sequenced in a study of OX40 agonist ivuxolimab in advanced cancers. TCRdb's table, derived via immunoSEQ multiplex PCR, lists solely in-frame clones and lacks some. The sample records 76,000 or so clones, over 90% being singletons. The sample in question was CD4+ or CD8+ T cells sorted from blood, obtained in a trial of the OX40 agonist ivuxolimab. The receptors shown here come from an adult with an advanced solid tumor such as melanoma, head and neck, liver or kidney cancer. Each CDR3 is given without its conserved first and last residue. A D gene is named only where the DNA matches it firmly.

V gene	D gene	J gene	CDR3 protein
TRBV15	NA	TRBJ2-3	ATSREGAQDTQY
TRBV29-1	TRBD2	TRBJ2-2	SVEVGSGRAATGELF
TRBV29-1	NA	TRBJ2-1	SVEDWGSDEQF
TRBV27	NA	TRBJ1-2	ASSLHPLGGGYT
TRBV4-3	NA	TRBJ1-6	ASSPTQTANSPLH
TRBV5-1	TRBD2	TRBJ2-3	ASSLKGLAGDGTDTQY
TRBV2	NA	TRBJ1-2	ASSPVPGYT
TRBV29-1	NA	TRBJ1-1	SVLGARSTEAF
TRBV7-6	TRBD1	TRBJ1-4	ASSLSPGGGYEKLF
TRBV28	NA	TRBJ1-1	ASSLQGGYTEAF
TRBV30	TRBD2	TRBJ2-1	AWKGLAGELNEQF
TRBV25-1	NA	TRBJ2-5	ASSDGGRKRTQY
TRBV7-7	NA	TRBJ1-3	ASSLGPGRGNTIY
TRBV9	TRBD2	TRBJ2-1	ASSSSGLAGGPVENEQF
TRBV2	NA	TRBJ2-3	ASSEATRGSTDTQY
TRBV5-1	NA	TRBJ2-5	ASSLWGGTQETQY
TRBV29-1	NA	TRBJ2-7	SVADYEQY
TRBV30	NA	TRBJ1-5	AWRLDRGGPQH
TRBV29-1	TRBD2	TRBJ2-7	SVVRTSGSSYEQY
TRBV25-1	NA	TRBJ2-6	ASSEGGAGANVLT
TRBV19	NA	TRBJ2-7	ASSFGFSTYEQY
TRBV6-4	NA	TRBJ2-1	ASSHKTEQF
TRBV5-4	NA	TRBJ2-7	ASSASGPPKEQY
TRBV27	TRBD2	TRBJ2-1	ASGKGLAAYNEQF
TRBV5-4	NA	TRBJ2-7	ASSTSDSYEQY
TRBV25-1	NA	TRBJ1-5	ASSGHYSNQPQH
TRBV9	NA	TRBJ2-7	ASSVGGSSYEQY
TRBV18	TRBD2	TRBJ2-2	ASSPSGATGELF
TRBV5-5	NA	TRBJ1-6	ASSDGRSSYNSPLH
TRBV29-1	NA	TRBJ2-3	SVEVGGGATDTQY
TRBV5-6	TRBD1	TRBJ2-3	ASSWTGVDTQY
TRBV5-1	TRBD2	TRBJ2-3	ASSWEGLNTDTQY
TRBV11-2	TRBD1	TRBJ2-7	ASSLGTGGNEQY
TRBV6-1	TRBD2	TRBJ2-7	ASSPKGGLAYEQY
TRBV7-9	NA	TRBJ1-5	ASSLYRDSESQPQH
TRBV5-6	TRBD1	TRBJ1-2	ASSSPVGQGGSYGYT
TRBV4-3	TRBD1	TRBJ1-6	ASSPQRGRNSPLH
TRBV7-3	NA	TRBJ2-1	ASSLVRARDNEQF
TRBV11-3	NA	TRBJ2-5	ASSPRQEETQY
TRBV27	NA	TRBJ1-2	ASSNQPLAYGYT
TRBV9	TRBD2	TRBJ2-2	ASSDNLTLLAGETGELF
TRBV7-2	NA	TRBJ2-2	ASSYPVRPGIGSAGELF
TRBV9	NA	TRBJ1-1	ASSVVPGNTEAF
TRBV6-5	NA	TRBJ2-3	ASSFHRADTQY
TRBV27	TRBD2	TRBJ2-7	ASRVAGGQNTYEQY
TRBV19	TRBD1	TRBJ1-2	ASSPTPGQGVYGYT
TRBV7-8	NA	TRBJ2-5	ASSAPGAMQETQY
TRBV27	NA	TRBJ2-7	ASSRGGGDEQY
TRBV27	TRBD1	TRBJ2-7	ASSRVSRTGWNEQY
TRBV28	NA	TRBJ2-1	ASSLSLGARNEQF
TRBV2	TRBD1	TRBJ1-4	ASKRPGQGDEKLF
TRBV2	NA	TRBJ2-7	ASSEGPYEQY
TRBV2	TRBD1	TRBJ2-7	ASSEFIGGQGFTYEQY
TRBV10-2	NA	TRBJ1-6	ASSVRQSPLH
TRBV5-4	TRBD2	TRBJ2-2	ASSFGLAGGLTGELF
TRBV10-2	NA	TRBJ2-1	ASSESRGGEYNEQF
TRBV28	TRBD2	TRBJ2-5	ASSLEGLAGWSSQETQY
TRBV27	NA	TRBJ2-2	ASREQDRNTGELF
TRBV4-3	NA	TRBJ2-7	ASSQPGPFNYEQY
TRBV4-3	NA	TRBJ2-7	ASSQAEGIEQY